This T cell receptor (beta chain) stems from a study of early T cells in non-severe SARS-CoV-2 infection. Turning to the study itself: The input, bulk RNA from unsorted whole blood, was sequenced, and chains were unpaired.

Study observations and caveats: There was a bias toward anti-spike CD8 responses in VDJdb matching, which missed private and CD4 specificities.

Individual cDNA molecules were tagged with unique molecular identifiers, the study reported. One entry per CDR3 protein, called by TCRdb with MiXCR from the 5' RACE reads. This sample has around 50,000 distinct CDR3 sequences, with about 9.1% found just once. The CDR3 is made up of 16 amino acids. CDR1 SGHRS and CDR2 YFSETQ come from the germline V gene. V dropped 4 bases and J dropped 5 bases, with 22 bases sitting between them. This clonotype was counted at least ten times. Antigen: not known. The sequencing input was whole blood. This receptor was obtained from an adult who was a healthcare worker with PCR-confirmed SARS-CoV-2 infection or an uninfected control (not recorded which). This chain uses TRBV5-1 with TRBJ2-7, with D perhaps matching TRBD1 (6 bases). CDR3 nucleotide sequence: TGCGCCAGCAGCCCGTCGTCGAACAGGGCCCTTGACGAGCAGTACTTC. Translating it yields CASSPSSNRALDEQYF.